The text below deals with one T cell receptor (beta chain). The antigen remains undetermined. With 6 bases removed from V and 3 bases from J, the gap between germline ends came to 20 bases. The CDR3 totals 16 residues. The data derive from a study of blood T cells in healthy people across ages. In the study overall: Template switching recovered approximately one barcoded beta molecule for every two T cells. Regarding the study as a whole: Diversity figures derived from one million T cells were judged to underestimate the true value.

Primed by a sample-barcoded 5' primer and a J-beta primer mix, a second PCR proceeded for about 6 to 12 cycles. Unique molecular identifiers of 12 random nucleotides labeled each cDNA. TCRdb re-called the 5' RACE reads with MiXCR, one entry per CDR3 protein. The sample has under 850,000 distinct CDR3 sequences; roughly 35% are singletons. Sequencing was done on a sample of blood. The chain is built from TRBV12-3 or TRBV12-4 and TRBJ1-2; D remains unclear. This TCR was sampled from a man aged 18-30 years in good health. The chain's CDR3 is CASSPGGSRIDYGYTF. The CDR3 DNA reads as TGTGCCAGCAGCCCGGGTGGGAGTAGGATAGACTATGGCTACACCTTC.